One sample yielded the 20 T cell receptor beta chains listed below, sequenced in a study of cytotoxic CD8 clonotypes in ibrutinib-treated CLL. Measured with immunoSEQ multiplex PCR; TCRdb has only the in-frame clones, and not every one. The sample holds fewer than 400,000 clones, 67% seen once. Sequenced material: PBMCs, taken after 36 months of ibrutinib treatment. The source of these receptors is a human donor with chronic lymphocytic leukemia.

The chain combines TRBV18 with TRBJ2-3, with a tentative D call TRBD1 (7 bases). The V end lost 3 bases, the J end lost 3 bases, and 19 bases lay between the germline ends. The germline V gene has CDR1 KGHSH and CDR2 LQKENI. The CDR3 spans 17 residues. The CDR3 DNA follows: TGTGCCAGCTCACCTCTCTTCGGACAGGAGGGAACAGATACGCAGTATTTT. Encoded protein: CASSPLFGQEGTDTQYF. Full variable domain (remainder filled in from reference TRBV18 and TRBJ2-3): NAGVMQNPRHLVRRRGQEARLRCSPMKGHSHVYWYRQLPEEGLKFMVYLQKENIIDESGMPKERFSAEFPKEGPSILRIQQVVRGDSAAYFCASSPLFGQEGTDTQYFGPGTRLTVL.

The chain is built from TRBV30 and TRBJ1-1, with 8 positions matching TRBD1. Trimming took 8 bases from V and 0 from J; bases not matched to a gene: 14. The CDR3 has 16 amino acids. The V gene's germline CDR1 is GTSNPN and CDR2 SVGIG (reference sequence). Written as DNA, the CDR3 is TGTGCCCGGACGAATTCGGGACAGGCGATGAACACTGAAGCTTTCTTT. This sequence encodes CARTNSGQAMNTEAFF.

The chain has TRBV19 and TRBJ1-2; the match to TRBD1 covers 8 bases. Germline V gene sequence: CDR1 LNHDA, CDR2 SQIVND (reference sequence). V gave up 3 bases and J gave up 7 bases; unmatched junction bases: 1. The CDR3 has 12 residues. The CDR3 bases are TGTGCCAGTAGTATCAGGGGGCCTGGCTACACCTTC. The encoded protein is CASSIRGPGYTF. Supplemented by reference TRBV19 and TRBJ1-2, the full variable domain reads DGGITQSPKYLFRKEGQNVTLSCEQNLNHDAMYWYRQDPGQGLRLIYYSQIVNDFQKGDIAEGYSVSREKKESFPLTVTSAQKNPTAFYLCASSIRGPGYTFGSGTRLTVV.

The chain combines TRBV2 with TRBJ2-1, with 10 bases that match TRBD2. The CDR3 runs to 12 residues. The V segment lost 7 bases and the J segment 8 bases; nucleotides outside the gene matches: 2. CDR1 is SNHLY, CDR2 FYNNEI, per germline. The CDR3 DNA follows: TGTGCCAGCAACCTAGCGGGAGATGAGCAGTTCTTC. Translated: CASNLAGDEQFF.

As DNA, the CDR3 is TGTGCCAGCAGCCCCGGGGACAGGGCTGGAAATGAGCAGTTCTTC. Translated, it gives CASSPGDRAGNEQFF. The chain uses TRBV11-2 and TRBJ2-1, with 9 nucleotides matching TRBD1. V trimming: 5 bases; J trimming: 7 bases; junction bases outside the gene matches: 9. This CDR3 spans 15 amino acids. The germline V gene has CDR1 SGHAT and CDR2 FQNNGV.

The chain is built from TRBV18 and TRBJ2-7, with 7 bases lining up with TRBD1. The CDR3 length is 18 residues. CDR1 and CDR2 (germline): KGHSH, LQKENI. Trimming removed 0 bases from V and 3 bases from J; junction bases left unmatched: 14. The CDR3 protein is CASSPPWAGGLEDYEQYF. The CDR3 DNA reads TGTGCCAGCTCACCACCGTGGGCAGGGGGTTTGGAGGACTACGAGCAGTACTTC.

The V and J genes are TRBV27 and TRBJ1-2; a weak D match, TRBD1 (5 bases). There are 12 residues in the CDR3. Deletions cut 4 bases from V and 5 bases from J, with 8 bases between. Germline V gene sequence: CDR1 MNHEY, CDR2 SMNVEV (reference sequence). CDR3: CASSSSGYGYTF. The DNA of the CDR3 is TGTGCCAGCAGTTCTTCAGGGTATGGCTACACCTTC.

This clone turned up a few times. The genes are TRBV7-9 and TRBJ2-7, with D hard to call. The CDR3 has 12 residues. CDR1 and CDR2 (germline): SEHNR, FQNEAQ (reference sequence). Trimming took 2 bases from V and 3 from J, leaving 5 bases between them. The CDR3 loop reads CASSLTRYEQYF. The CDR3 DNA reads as TGTGCCAGCAGCTTAACTCGCTACGAGCAGTACTTC. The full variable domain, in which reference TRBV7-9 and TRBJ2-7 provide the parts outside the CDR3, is DTGVSQNPRHKITKRGQNVTFRCDPISEHNRLYWYRQTLGQGPEFLTYFQNEAQLEKSRLLSDRFSAERPKGSFSTLEIQRTEQGDSAMYLCASSLTRYEQYFGPGTRLTVT.

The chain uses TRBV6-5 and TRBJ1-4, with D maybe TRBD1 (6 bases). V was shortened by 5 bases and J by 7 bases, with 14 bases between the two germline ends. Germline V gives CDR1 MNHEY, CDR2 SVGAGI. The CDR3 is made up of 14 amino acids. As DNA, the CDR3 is TGTGCCAGCAGTCAGGGGTTGGGTGGTGAAAAACTGTTTTTT. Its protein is CASSQGLGGEKLFF.

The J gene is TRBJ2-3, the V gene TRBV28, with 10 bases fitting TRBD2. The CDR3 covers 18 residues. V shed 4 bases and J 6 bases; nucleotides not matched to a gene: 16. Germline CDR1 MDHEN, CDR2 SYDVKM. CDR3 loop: CASSSDHRASGRFDTQYF. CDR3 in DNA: TGTGCCAGCAGTTCCGACCACCGGGCTAGCGGGAGATTTGATACGCAGTATTTT.

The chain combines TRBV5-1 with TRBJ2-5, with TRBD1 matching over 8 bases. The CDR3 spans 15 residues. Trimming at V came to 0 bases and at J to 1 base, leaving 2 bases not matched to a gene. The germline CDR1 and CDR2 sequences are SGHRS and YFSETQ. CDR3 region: CASSLVQGAQETQYF. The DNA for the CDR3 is TGCGCCAGCAGCTTGGTCCAGGGGGCCCAAGAGACCCAGTACTTC.

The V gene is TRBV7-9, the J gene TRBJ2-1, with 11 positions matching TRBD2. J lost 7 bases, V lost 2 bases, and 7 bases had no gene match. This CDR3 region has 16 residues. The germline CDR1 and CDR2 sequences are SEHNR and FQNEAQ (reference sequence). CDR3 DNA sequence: TGTGCCAGCAGCTTATCGCTAGCGGGAGGTTGGAATGAGCAGTTCTTC. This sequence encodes CASSLSLAGGWNEQFF. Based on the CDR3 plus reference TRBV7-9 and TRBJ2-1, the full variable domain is DTGVSQNPRHKITKRGQNVTFRCDPISEHNRLYWYRQTLGQGPEFLTYFQNEAQLEKSRLLSDRFSAERPKGSFSTLEIQRTEQGDSAMYLCASSLSLAGGWNEQFFGPGTRLTVL.

The CDR3 loop reads CASSQEEVTARLGFYEQYF. CDR3 sequence (DNA): TGCGCCAGCAGCCAAGAGGAGGTCACCGCGAGACTAGGGTTCTACGAGCAGTACTTC. This chain connects TRBV4-1 to TRBJ2-7, with a tentative D call TRBD2 (6 bases). V lost 0 bases and J 3 bases, leaving 24 bases between the germline ends. This CDR3 region has 19 residues. The germline V gene encodes CDR1 MGHRA and CDR2 YSYEKL.

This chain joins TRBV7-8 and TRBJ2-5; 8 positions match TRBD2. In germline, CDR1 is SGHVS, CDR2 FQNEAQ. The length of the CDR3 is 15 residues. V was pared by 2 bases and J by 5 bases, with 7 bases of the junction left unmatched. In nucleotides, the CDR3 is TGTGCCAGCAGCTTATCTCGGGGGGGGAGTGAGACCCAGTACTTC. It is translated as CASSLSRGGSETQYF. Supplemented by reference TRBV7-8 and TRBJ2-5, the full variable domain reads GAGVSQSPRYKVAKRGQDVALRCDPISGHVSLFWYQQALGQGPEFLTYFQNEAQLDKSGLPSDRFFAERPEGSVSTLKIQRTQQEDSAVYLCASSLSRGGSETQYFGPGTRLLVL.

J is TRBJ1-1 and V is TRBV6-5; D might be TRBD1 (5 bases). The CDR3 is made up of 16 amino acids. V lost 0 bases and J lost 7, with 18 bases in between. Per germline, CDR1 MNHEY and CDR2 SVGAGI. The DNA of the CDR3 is TGTGCCAGCAGTTACTCCTCGGTTGGGGCCCCCGTTGAAGCTTTCTTT. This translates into CASSYSSVGAPVEAFF.

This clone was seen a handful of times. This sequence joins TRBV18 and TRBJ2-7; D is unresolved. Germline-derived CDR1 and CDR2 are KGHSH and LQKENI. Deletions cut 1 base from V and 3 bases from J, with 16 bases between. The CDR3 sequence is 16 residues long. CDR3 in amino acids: CASSPRTDGSNYEQYF. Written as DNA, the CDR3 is TGTGCCAGCTCACCACGAACAGACGGATCCAACTACGAGCAGTACTTC.

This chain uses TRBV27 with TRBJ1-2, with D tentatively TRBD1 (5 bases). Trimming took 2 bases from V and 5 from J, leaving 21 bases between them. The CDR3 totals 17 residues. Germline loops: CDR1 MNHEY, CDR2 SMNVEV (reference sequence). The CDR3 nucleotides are TGTGCCAGCAGTTTAGTTAAGACAGAACCCTCACAATATGGCTACACCTTC. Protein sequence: CASSLVKTEPSQYGYTF.

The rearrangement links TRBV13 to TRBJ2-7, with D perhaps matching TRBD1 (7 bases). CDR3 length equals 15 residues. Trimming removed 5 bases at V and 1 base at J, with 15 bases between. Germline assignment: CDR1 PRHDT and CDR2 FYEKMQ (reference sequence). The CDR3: CASSPGDRHSYEQYF. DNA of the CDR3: TGTGCCAGCAGCCCGGGGGACAGACATTCCTACGAGCAGTACTTC. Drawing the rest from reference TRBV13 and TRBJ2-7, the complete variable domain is AAGVIQSPRHLIKEKRETATLKCYPIPRHDTVYWYQQGPGQDPQFLISFYEKMQSDKGSIPDRFSAQQFSDYHSELNMSSLELGDSALYFCASSPGDRHSYEQYFGPGTRLTVT.

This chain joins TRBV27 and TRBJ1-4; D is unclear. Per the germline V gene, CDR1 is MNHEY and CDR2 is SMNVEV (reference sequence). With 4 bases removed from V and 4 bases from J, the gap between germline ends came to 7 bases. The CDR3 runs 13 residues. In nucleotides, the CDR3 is TGTGCCAGCAGTTGGGTCCTTAATGAAAAACTGTTTTTT. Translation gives CASSWVLNEKLFF.

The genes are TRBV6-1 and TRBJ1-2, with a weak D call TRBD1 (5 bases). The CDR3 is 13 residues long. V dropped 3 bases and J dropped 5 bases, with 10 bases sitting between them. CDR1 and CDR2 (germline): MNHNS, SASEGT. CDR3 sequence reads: CASSEGWGYGYTF. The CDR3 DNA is TGTGCCAGCAGTGAGGGTTGGGGGTATGGCTACACCTTC.